Presented here are 8 T cell receptor beta chains from one specimen sequenced in a study of blood T cells in healthy people across ages (dated by TCRdb to between 2014 and 2016). The library was made by 5' RACE. Sequencing used an Illumina HiSeq 2500. The second PCR ran for about 6 to 12 cycles and used a J-beta primer mix along with a sample-barcoded 5' primer. TCRdb applied fastp at Q25 and MiXCR to the public reads, then kept only in-frame beta chains. Each entry is one CDR3 protein sequence, shown with its most common DNA and genes. The sample table records 650,000 to 800,000 distinct CDR3 sequences; under 45% of these occur just once. Of the sample, approximately 19% falls within the top ten clones. Input material: blood. The receptors here all came from a man aged 55 to 70 in good health.

The J gene is TRBJ1-4, the V gene TRBV6-6; D remains ambiguous. Trimming took 7 bases from V and 8 from J, leaving 17 bases between them. The germline V gene encodes CDR1 MNHNY and CDR2 SVGAGI (reference sequence). This CDR3 spans 14 amino acids. CDR3 nucleotide sequence: TGTGCCAGCACCTCCGGGCCCGGGAGGGAAAAACTGTTTTTT. Protein product: CASTSGPGREKLFF.

The genes are TRBV14 and TRBJ1-5; possible D gene TRBD1, 5 bases. The CDR3 loop spans 14 amino acids. The germline V and J ends were trimmed by 1 base and 7 bases, with 11 bases remaining between them. Germline V CDR1 and CDR2: SGHDN, FVKESK. The CDR3 is CASSQGGKGQPQHF. Written as DNA, the CDR3 is TGTGCCAGCAGCCAAGGGGGTAAGGGGCAGCCCCAGCATTTT.

Note on this clonotype: A much larger clone differs from this one at a single base, so this may be a read error. The V and J genes are TRBV5-1 and TRBJ2-7; no firm D call. In germline, CDR1 is SGHRS, CDR2 YFSETQ. The CDR3 extends over 13 amino acids. CDR3 nucleotide sequence: TGCGCCAGCAGCTTTGAACTCTACTACGAGCCGTACTTC. It encodes CASSFELYYEPYF.

As for this clonotype: One junction end does not reproduce the germline sequence, and a read error may be involved. The chain is built from TRBV30 and TRBJ2-7; 15 positions match TRBD2. Germline V lookup: CDR1 GTSNPN, CDR2 SVGIG (reference sequence). The CDR3 is 19 residues long. The CDR3 spells CAWSVPGLAGGPTPYERYF. The CDR3 bases are TGTGCCTGGAGTGTACCCGGACTAGCGGGGGGGCCCACACCCTACGAGCGGTACTTC.

V is TRBV20-1 and J is TRBJ1-1, with 8 bases aligning to TRBD1. J was trimmed by 7 bases and V by 1 base; bases with no gene match: 5. Germline lookup yields CDR1 DFQATT and CDR2 SNEGSKA (reference sequence). The CDR3 extends over 13 amino acids. CDR3 bases: TGCAGTGCTAGAGGACAGGGGCTGGTTGAAGCTTTCTTT. Amino acids: CSARGQGLVEAFF.

The chain carries TRBV3-1 and TRBJ2-4, with TRBD1 as a possible D gene (6 bases). Trimming took 2 bases from V and 7 from J, leaving 9 bases between them. In germline, CDR1 is LGHDT, CDR2 YNNKEL (reference sequence). CDR3 length equals 13 residues. In DNA form, the CDR3 reads TGTGCCAGCAGCCAACGACAGGCGAACATTCAGTACTTC. Protein: CASSQRQANIQYF.

This clonotype turned up a few times. This chain connects TRBV7-9 to TRBJ2-7; D unclear. CDR1 SEHNR and CDR2 FQNEAQ come from the germline V gene (reference sequence). V lost 3 bases and J lost 5, with 11 bases in between. The CDR3 loop spans 13 amino acids. The chain's CDR3 is CASSFAQIHEQYF. CDR3 nucleotides: TGTGCCAGCAGCTTCGCACAGATCCACGAGCAGTACTTC.

The gene calls are TRBV2 and TRBJ2-5, with D possibly TRBD2 on 7 matching bases. The V gene's germline CDR1 is SNHLY and CDR2 FYNNEI. This CDR3 spans 16 amino acids. V gave up 4 bases and J gave up 4 bases, with 19 bases separating them. The chain's CDR3 is CASSVGGGFAAETQYF. CDR3 DNA: TGTGCCAGCAGTGTGGGGGGGGGCTTCGCTGCAGAGACCCAGTACTTC.